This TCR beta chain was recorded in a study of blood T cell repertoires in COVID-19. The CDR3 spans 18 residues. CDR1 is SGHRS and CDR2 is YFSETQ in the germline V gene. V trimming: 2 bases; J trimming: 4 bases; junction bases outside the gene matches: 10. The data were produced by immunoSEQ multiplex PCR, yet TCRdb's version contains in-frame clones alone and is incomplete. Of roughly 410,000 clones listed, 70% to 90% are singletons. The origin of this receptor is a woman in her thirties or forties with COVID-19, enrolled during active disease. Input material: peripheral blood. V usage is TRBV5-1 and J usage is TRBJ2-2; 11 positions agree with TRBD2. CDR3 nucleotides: TGCGCCAGCAGCTTCCCCATTTTAGCGGGGGGGAGCACCGGGGAGCTGTTTTTT. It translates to CASSFPILAGGSTGELFF.